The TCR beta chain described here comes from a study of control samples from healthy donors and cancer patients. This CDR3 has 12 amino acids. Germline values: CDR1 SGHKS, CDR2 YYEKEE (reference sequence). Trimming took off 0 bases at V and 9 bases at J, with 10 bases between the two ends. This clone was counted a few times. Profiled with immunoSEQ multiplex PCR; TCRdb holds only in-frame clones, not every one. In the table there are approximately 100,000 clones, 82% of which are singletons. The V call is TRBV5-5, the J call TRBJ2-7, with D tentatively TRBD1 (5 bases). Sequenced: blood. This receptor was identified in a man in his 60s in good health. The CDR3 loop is CASSLEQDPQYF. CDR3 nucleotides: TGTGCCAGCAGCTTGGAACAGGACCCGCAGTACTTC.